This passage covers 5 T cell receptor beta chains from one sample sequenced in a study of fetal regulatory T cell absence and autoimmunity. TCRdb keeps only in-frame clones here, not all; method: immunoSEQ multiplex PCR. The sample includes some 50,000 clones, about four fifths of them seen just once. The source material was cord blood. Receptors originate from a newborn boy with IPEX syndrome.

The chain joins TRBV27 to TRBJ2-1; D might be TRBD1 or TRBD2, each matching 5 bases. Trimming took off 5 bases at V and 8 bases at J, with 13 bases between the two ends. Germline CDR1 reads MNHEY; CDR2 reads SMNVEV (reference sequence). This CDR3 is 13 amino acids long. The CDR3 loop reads CASSRDLWDEQFF. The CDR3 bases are TGTGCCAGCAGTCGGGACCTGTGGGATGAGCAGTTCTTC.

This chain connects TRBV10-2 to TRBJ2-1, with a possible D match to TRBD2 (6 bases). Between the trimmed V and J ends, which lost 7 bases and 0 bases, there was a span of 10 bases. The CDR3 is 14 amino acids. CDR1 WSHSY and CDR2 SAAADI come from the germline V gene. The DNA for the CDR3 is TGCGCCAGCACTCTCGGGGGCTCCTACAATGAGCAGTTCTTC. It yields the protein CASTLGGSYNEQFF.

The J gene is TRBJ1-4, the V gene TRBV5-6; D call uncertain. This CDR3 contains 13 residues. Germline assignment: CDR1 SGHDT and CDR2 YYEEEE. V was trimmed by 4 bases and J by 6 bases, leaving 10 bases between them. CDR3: CASSGDLDEKLFF. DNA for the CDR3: TGTGCCAGCAGCGGAGACTTGGATGAAAAACTGTTTTTT.

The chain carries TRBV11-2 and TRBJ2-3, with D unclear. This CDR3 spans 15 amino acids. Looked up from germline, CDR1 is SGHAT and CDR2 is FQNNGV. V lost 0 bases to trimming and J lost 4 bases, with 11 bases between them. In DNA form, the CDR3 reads TGTGCCAGCAGCTTAGATGCGTCTCTCGCAGATACGCAGTATTTT. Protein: CASSLDASLADTQYF.

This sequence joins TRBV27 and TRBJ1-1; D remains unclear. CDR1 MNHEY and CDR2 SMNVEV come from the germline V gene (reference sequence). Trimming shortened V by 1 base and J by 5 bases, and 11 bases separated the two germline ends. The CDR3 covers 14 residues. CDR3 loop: CASSLLGVGTEAFF. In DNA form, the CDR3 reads TGTGCCAGCAGTTTATTGGGCGTAGGAACTGAAGCTTTCTTT.